The source of this T cell receptor beta chain is a study of TIL therapy for anti-PD-1-resistant metastatic lung cancer (dated by TCRdb to the early 2020s). General notes on the study: Tumors were harvested prior to any PD-1/PD-L1 blockade, after which nivolumab was administered to patients, and lymphodepletion, expanded TIL infusion and IL-2 were given to patients who progressed. Across the cohort, whole-exome sequencing showed a median non-synonymous tumor mutation burden of more than 1.3 mutations per megabase. Enrolled patients had a median age of 54 years (range 38-75) and a median tumor PD-L1 proportion score of around 5.6%. Most of the cohort had lung adenocarcinoma, including a handful of EGFR-mutant tumors and two ALK-rearranged tumors, and half of the patients were either current or former smokers. T cell receptor beta sequencing of tumor and peripheral blood served to follow clonotypes across the tumor, the expanded TIL product, and serial blood samples. Findings and caveats that apply to the study as a whole: The cohort was highly selected, including more treatment-naive, never-smoker and oncogene-addicted patients than is typical, which limits generalizability. The baseline peripheral repertoire was partially replaced by infused TIL clonotypes, which then decayed over months, and persistence showed no apparent association with response. The study protocol defined all tumor marker inferences as exploratory.

The time point label of this sample denotes: pre-treatment sample, taken before nivolumab and TIL therapy. Adults with stage 4 NSCLC were enrolled in a dual-center phase I trial from 2017 to early 2020. The samples were obtained from a phase I trial that was single-arm and open-label and tested tumor-infiltrating lymphocyte therapy combined with nivolumab in advanced non-small cell lung cancer. Blood mononuclear cells from EDTA tubes were separated on a Ficoll gradient and snap-frozen as pellets, and DNA was extracted from the cells using a Qiagen mini-prep kit. Germline trimming: 5 bases from V, 2 bases from J; junction bases outside gene matches: 7. The CDR3 measures 14 amino acids from cysteine to phenylalanine. CDR3 DNA is the only sequence kept; it has 42 bases, read in frame from the first base. The germline V gene yields SGDLS for CDR1 and YYNGEE for CDR2. Comments on this clone: Its antigen is currently not known. Within one base of it there is no much larger clone, and no base qualities were kept.

Using bias-controlled multiplex PCR with the immunoSEQ v3 hsTCRB kit, the TCR beta CDR3 regions were amplified from genomic DNA. TCR libraries were sequenced on an Illumina NextSeq 500 to 2 million to 2.5 million read pairs for survey level or roughly 5-6.5 million for deep level. Per the authors' processing: V, D and J genes were assigned, non-productive sequences were removed, and clonality was reported by immunoSEQ Analyzer software. Repertoires were compared using productive Simpson clonality and Morisita overlap index of productive TRB rearrangements between infused TIL and blood. The absolute count of a clonotype in blood was estimated by multiplying the lymphocyte count by the CD3+ fraction and by the productive frequency of the clone. Not all clones reach the TCRdb copy of this immuneACCESS table, which keeps in-frame sequences only. Checked studies attribute under half of the gap to unresolved V genes and leave the rest unexplained. The V and J calls and clone size come from that table; D and trimming were worked out from the DNA. The sample yields about 60,000 clones; 69% were counted once. The ten top clones hold over 6.5% of the sample.

The sample here was blood, taken at baseline. This TCR was recovered from a person aged 25-85 years with non-small cell lung cancer. The sequence is built from TRBV9 and TRBJ2-7; 7 central bases correspond to TRBD1. The sequence in DNA is TGTGCCAGCAGTCCCGGGACAGTGACCTACGAGCAGTACTTC. Its coded protein is CASSPGTVTYEQYF.